The clone carrying this TCR beta chain was observed a handful of times. The data are from a study of T cell responses to AZD1222 COVID-19 vaccine. Sequenced by immunoSEQ multiplex PCR; TCRdb stores in-frame clones only, minus some. Of around 19,000 clones listed, roughly 86% are singletons. This CDR3 is 16 amino acids long. Germline values: CDR1 PRHDT, CDR2 FYEKMQ (reference sequence). J gave up 2 bases and V 5 bases, and 6 bases lay outside the gene matches. This sequence was found in an adult who received the AZD1222 COVID-19 vaccine. The specimen comprised peripheral blood, sampled 28 days after the second AZD1222 dose. The rearrangement links TRBV13 to TRBJ2-3; 11 bases fit TRBD2. CDR3 loop: CASSDSSGGNTDTQYF. CDR3 in DNA: TGTGCCAGCAGCGACTCTAGCGGGGGGAACACAGATACGCAGTATTTT.